A selection of T cell receptor beta chains follows, all from one sample in a study of metastatic and nonmetastatic thyroid tumors. TCRdb re-analyzed the PCR reads through MiXCR. The sample yields roughly 25,000 clones, about 24% seen once. The specimen sequenced was blood. The receptors derive from a male donor with papillary thyroid cancer or a benign thyroid nodule (not recorded which). Some clones in this sample may be carry-over from other donors' samples. Both conserved end residues are part of each CDR3. The D gene is left open where the match is weak. Clone size is not always given. Where it is, it says once, few, many or a class for expanded clones.

V	D	size	J	DNA	CDR3
TRBV7-8	-	-	TRBJ1-5	TGTGCCAGCAGCCAGGTGGACCGGGGGTGCAATCAGCCCCAGCATTTT	CASSQVDRGCNQPQHF
TRBV6-1	-	few	TRBJ1-6	TGTGCCAGCAGTAAAGGGACGGATAATTCACCCCTCCACTTT	CASSKGTDNSPLHF
TRBV28	-	many	TRBJ2-5	TGTGCCAGTTATCTACAGGGCACAGAGACCCAGTACTTC	CASYLQGTETQYF
TRBV6-2/TRBV6-3	-	few	TRBJ2-2	TGTGCCAGCATTTCCCCCTGGGGAGCCGGGGAGCTGTTTTTT	CASISPWGAGELFF
TRBV20-1	TRBD1	-	TRBJ1-5	TGCAGTGCTAGCAGGGGGATCATTCAGCCCCAGCATTTT	CSASRGIIQPQHF
TRBV6-1	-	few	TRBJ2-7	TGTGCCAGCAGTGGTGAATCGACCCCCTACGAGCAGTACTTC	CASSGESTPYEQYF
TRBV20-1	-	-	TRBJ2-7	TGCAGTGCTAGAAGGTTAGAGTACGAGCAGTACTTC	CSARRLEYEQYF
TRBV6-2/TRBV6-3	-	many	TRBJ2-5	TGTGCCAGTCGATCGGGACGGATTCAAGAGACCCAGTACTTC	CASRSGRIQETQYF
TRBV5-4	TRBD1	many	TRBJ2-2	TGTGCCAGCAGCTTGAGAACGGGCGGACAGGGGGGACCTGGGGCCGGGGAGCTGTTTTTT	CASSLRTGGQGGPGAGELFF
TRBV24-1	-	-	TRBJ2-5	TGTGCCACCATCCTAAAAGATACCCAGTACTTC	CATILKDTQYF
TRBV7-2	-	-	TRBJ1-3	TGTGCCATCATCTTACAGGGCGCCTCAGGAAACACCATATATTTT	CAIILQGASGNTIYF
TRBV20-1	-	many	TRBJ1-4	TGCAGTGCTATCCCGGTCCCGGGAGAAAAACTGTTTTTT	CSAIPVPGEKLFF
TRBV30	-	-	TRBJ2-1	TGTGCCTGGAGCGGACTGTACAATGAGCAGTTCTTC	CAWSGLYNEQFF
TRBV7-9	-	many	TRBJ2-7	TGTGCCAGCAGCTTAGGGGGGAGCGGAACTACCTACGAGCAGTACTTC	CASSLGGSGTTYEQYF
TRBV7-9	-	many	TRBJ1-1	TGTGCCAGCAGTTGGTCAGGGAACACTGAAGCTTTCTTT	CASSWSGNTEAFF
TRBV7-2	-	many	TRBJ2-4	TGTGCCAGCAGCTTAGCGCGGAACATTCAGTACTTC	CASSLARNIQYF
TRBV28	TRBD1	few	TRBJ1-1	TGTGCCAGCAGTACCGACAGGGACACTGAAGCTTTCTTT	CASSTDRDTEAFF
TRBV4-2	-	many	TRBJ2-7	TGTGCCAGCAGCCAAGCTCACGAGCAGTACTTC	CASSQAHEQYF
TRBV15	-	-	TRBJ1-5	TGTGCCACGAGCAGAGATGGGAATCAGCCCCGGCATTTT	CATSRDGNQPRHF
TRBV6-1	-	-	TRBJ1-3	TGTGCCGCCAAAACTAGCTCTGTATACACCTTATATTTT	CAAKTSSVYTLYF
TRBV20-1	TRBD2	-	TRBJ2-3	TGCAGTGCTGGTAAAGGAGGACTAGGCCCAGATACGCAGTATTTT	CSAGKGGLGPDTQYF
TRBV12-3/TRBV12-4	-	few	TRBJ2-5	TGTGCCAGCAGGCACAGGCAGGTTTTGGAGACCCAGTACTTC	CASRHRQVLETQYF
TRBV5-5	-	-	TRBJ2-6	TGTGCCAGCACCTCTGAGTGGAGGCATGGGGCCAACGTCCTGACTTTC	CASTSEWRHGANVLTF
TRBV5-5	-	many	TRBJ1-5	TGTGCCAGCAGCTTGGTGAGCAATCAGCCCCAGCATTTT	CASSLVSNQPQHF
TRBV3-1	-	many	TRBJ2-1	TGTGCCAGCAGCCAAGAAAGCAATGAGCAGTTCTTC	CASSQESNEQFF
TRBV24-1	-	few	TRBJ2-1	TGTGCCACCAGAGACCGACTAGGGAGTGCGTACAATGAGCAGTTCTTC	CATRDRLGSAYNEQFF
TRBV19	-	many	TRBJ2-4	TGTGCCAGTAGTGATCCCAATGGAAACATTCAGTACTTC	CASSDPNGNIQYF
TRBV28	TRBD2	-	TRBJ2-3	TGTGCCAGCAGTTTTGGGGATGAGGCGGGAGCTACAGATACGCAGTATTTT	CASSFGDEAGATDTQYF
TRBV27	-	many	TRBJ2-3	TGTGCCAGCAGTTTATCCTCCCTAGGTTCAGATACGCAGTATTTT	CASSLSSLGSDTQYF
TRBV27	-	many	TRBJ2-1	TGTGCCAGCAGTTTTCGGTTCTTGGGGGGTGAGCAGTTCTTC	CASSFRFLGGEQFF
TRBV12-3/TRBV12-4	-	medium-sized	TRBJ2-7	TGTGCCAGCAGTTCCCCCACGGACCGGTCCTACGAGCAGTACTTC	CASSSPTDRSYEQYF
TRBV4-3	-	many	TRBJ2-2	TGCGCCAGCAGCCTAATGCCAAGGACGGCGAACACCGGGGAGCTGTTTTTT	CASSLMPRTANTGELFF
TRBV20-1	-	many	TRBJ1-5	TGCAGTGCTAGAGAAAAGGGCCAGCCCCAGCATTTT	CSAREKGQPQHF
TRBV6-1	-	-	TRBJ1-2	TGTGCCAGCATCGGTCAGGGTGGCTACACCTTC	CASIGQGGYTF
TRBV6-2/TRBV6-3	-	-	TRBJ2-5	TGTGCCAGCAGTTACATTGGAGGGGAGGAGACCCAGTACTTC	CASSYIGGEETQYF
TRBV9	-	once	TRBJ2-1	TGTGCCAGCAGCGTAACGGGGGATAGTAGTATTGAGCAGTTCTTC	CASSVTGDSSIEQFF
TRBV5-1	TRBD1	many	TRBJ2-3	TGCGCCAGCAGCTTAGAGAGGGGGCCAGATACGCAGTATTTT	CASSLERGPDTQYF
TRBV6-1	TRBD2	few	TRBJ2-7	TGTGCCAGCAGTGCCCAGGCGGGAGGACAAGACGAGCAGTACTTC	CASSAQAGGQDEQYF
TRBV28	TRBD1	medium-sized	TRBJ1-2	TGTGCCAGCAGTTCTACGCCGGGACAGACTTACTACACCTTC	CASSSTPGQTYYTF
TRBV5-4	-	-	TRBJ2-7	TGTGCCAGCAGCTTAGGACTCAAGTACTATCAGTACTTC	CASSLGLKYYQYF
TRBV30	TRBD2	many	TRBJ2-1	TGTGCCTGGGGAGCCGGGACTAGCGGAATTAATGAGCAGTTCTTC	CAWGAGTSGINEQFF
TRBV7-2	TRBD2	-	TRBJ2-7	TGTGCCAGCAGCCCAGGCCTAGCGGGAGTGAACGAGCAGTACTTC	CASSPGLAGVNEQYF
TRBV20-1	TRBD1	medium-sized	TRBJ2-7	TGCAGTGCTACGAGGACAGGTACGACCTCCTACGAGCAGTACTTC	CSATRTGTTSYEQYF
TRBV28	TRBD1	few	TRBJ2-7	TGTGCCAGCAGTTACAGGGGTCGCGAGTATTACTTC	CASSYRGREYYF
TRBV6-4	-	few	TRBJ2-1	TGTGCCAGCAGTGAGAGCGGCCAGGGGGAGCAGTTCTTC	CASSESGQGEQFF